This T cell receptor beta chain comes out of a study of cytomegalovirus exposure and HLA in healthy donors. The PCR employed 60 Vbeta primers together with 13 Jbeta primers. Generated by immunoSEQ multiplex PCR, the TCRdb table keeps only in-frame clones and is missing some. The table includes 100,000 to 150,000 clones, around 72% detected once. V gave up 0 bases and J gave up 9 bases, with 8 bases separating them. Germline lookup yields CDR1 LGHNA and CDR2 YSLEER. CDR3 size: 13 residues. V and J are TRBV4-3 and TRBJ1-4; tentatively, D is TRBD1 (6 bases). Sample: PBMCs. The receptor was isolated from a man aged 50-60 years in good health and CMV-seropositive. CDR3 loop: CASSQDQGQKLFF. For the CDR3, the DNA is TGCGCCAGCAGCCAAGATCAGGGGCAAAAACTGTTTTTT.